Shown below are 22 T cell receptor beta chains from a single sample sequenced in a study of shared clonotypes between healthy human individuals. TCRdb's table, derived via immunoSEQ multiplex PCR, lists solely in-frame clones and lacks some. The table lists about 510,000 clones, 79% of them singletons, with 10% to 15% in the top ten. The sample was PBMCs. The receptor source for this set is a woman in her thirties or forties in good health. Some clones in this sample may be carry-over from other donors' samples.

The V and J genes are TRBV30 and TRBJ2-5, with 14 bases fitting TRBD2. Judging by the DNA end, TRBJ2-7 fits better; the J call may be wrong. CDR3 length: 14 residues. Per germline, CDR1 GTSNPN and CDR2 SVGIG (reference sequence). The DNA for the CDR3 is TGTGCCTGCGGACTAGCGGGAGGTCACTACGAGCAGTACTTC. Translating it yields CACGLAGGHYEQYF.

The CDR3 DNA reads as TGTGCCAGCAGGACTCCGACAGGGGGCTTGGAAAAACTGTTTTTT. Amino acid sequence: CASRTPTGGLEKLFF. The chain recombines TRBV28 with TRBJ1-4; TRBD1 matches at 10 bases. This CDR3 spans 15 amino acids. The germline V gene encodes CDR1 MDHEN and CDR2 SYDVKM. Unmatched junction bases numbered 9, after V lost 6 bases and J lost 8 bases.

This clone was counted once. The V gene is TRBV7-2, the J gene TRBJ2-5; 10 positions match TRBD2. V lost 2 bases to trimming and J lost 5 bases; unmatched junction nucleotides: 8. This CDR3 has 16 amino acids. CDR1 and CDR2 (germline): SGHTA, FQGNSA. The CDR3 here is CASSLRASGSMETQYF. CDR3 sequence (DNA): TGTGCCAGCAGCTTAAGGGCTAGCGGGAGTATGGAGACCCAGTACTTC.

The rearrangement links TRBV6-1 to TRBJ2-4; 9 bases are a match to TRBD2. Germline CDR1 MNHNS, CDR2 SASEGT. The CDR3 is 15 residues long. The ends lost 7 bases at V and 15 bases at J; junction bases unmatched: 19. CDR3 sequence: CASNPRLAAGGWTYF. Here the CDR3 DNA reads TGTGCCAGCAACCCTAGACTAGCGGCAGGAGGCTGGACGTACTTC.

The chain joins TRBV29-1 to TRBJ2-7, with no clear D. Germline V gives CDR1 SQVTM, CDR2 ANQGSEA. The CDR3 extends over 12 amino acids. Trimming shortened V by 5 bases and J by 1 base, and 9 bases separated the two germline ends. The DNA for the CDR3 is TGCAGCGTTTCTAAATCGTCCTACGAGCAGTACTTC. This gives the protein CSVSKSSYEQYF.

The chain links TRBV6-6 to TRBJ1-1; D ambiguous. Trimming left V 3 bases short and J 4 bases short, with 15 bases between. This CDR3 is built from 15 residues. Per the germline V gene, CDR1 is MNHNY and CDR2 is SVGAGI (reference sequence). The CDR3 reads CASSYMPSSGTEAFF. The CDR3 DNA reads as TGTGCCAGCAGTTATATGCCCAGCTCGGGCACTGAAGCTTTCTTT.

This rearrangement joins TRBV2 to TRBJ2-5; 8 bases match TRBD2. Per the germline V gene, CDR1 is SNHLY and CDR2 is FYNNEI. The CDR3 is 12 amino acids. V lost 4 bases to trimming and J lost 7 bases; unmatched junction nucleotides: 2. Here the CDR3 reads CASSAAGGTQYF. The CDR3 coding sequence is TGTGCCAGCAGTGCGGCGGGAGGGACCCAGTACTTC. Full variable domain (outside the CDR3, taken from reference TRBV2 and TRBJ2-5): EPEVTQTPSHQVTQMGQEVILRCVPISNHLYFYWYRQILGQKVEFLVSFYNNEISEKSEIFDDQFSVERPDGSNFTLKIRSTKLEDSAMYFCASSAAGGTQYFGPGTRLLVL.

The chain links TRBV7-2 to TRBJ2-7; D gene unclear. Deletions cut 5 bases from V and 0 bases from J, with 14 bases between. The length of the CDR3 is 15 residues. The germline V gene has CDR1 SGHTA and CDR2 FQGNSA. This CDR3 reads CASSPTRLSSYEQYF. The CDR3 region has the DNA TGTGCCAGCAGCCCAACGAGACTGAGCTCCTACGAGCAGTACTTC. The full variable domain, completed using reference TRBV7-2 and TRBJ2-7, is GAGVSQSPSNKVTEKGKDVELRCDPISGHTALYWYRQSLGQGLEFLIYFQGNSAPDKSGLPSDRFSAERTGGSVSTLTIQRTQQEDSAVYLCASSPTRLSSYEQYFGPGTRLTVT.

The V gene is TRBV19, the J gene TRBJ2-7, with TRBD2 matching 8 bases. Trimming took 5 bases from V and 2 from J; bases not matched to a gene: 2. Looked up from germline, CDR1 is LNHDA and CDR2 is SQIVND (reference sequence). There are 13 residues in the CDR3. The CDR3 reads CASSWGLAYEQYF. The DNA for the CDR3 is TGTGCCAGTAGTTGGGGACTAGCCTACGAGCAGTACTTC.

V gene TRBV6-6 combines with J gene TRBJ2-2, with unresolved D. The CDR3 contains 15 residues. CDR1 is MNHNY and CDR2 is SVGAGI in the germline V gene (reference sequence). The germline V and J ends were trimmed by 0 bases and 6 bases, with 11 bases remaining between them. CDR3 coding DNA: TGTGCCAGCAGTTACTCGAAGTCACGGGCCGGGGAGCTGTTTTTT. Protein product: CASSYSKSRAGELFF.

The chain carries TRBV27 and TRBJ2-1, with D maybe TRBD2 (6 bases). The CDR3 extends over 15 amino acids. The V end lost 7 bases, the J end lost 4 bases, and 17 bases lay between the germline ends. Germline CDR1 is MNHEY and CDR2 is SMNVEV (reference sequence). CDR3 in DNA: TGTGCCAGCACGGAGCGGGCCCACCCTTACAATGAGCAGTTCTTC. It encodes CASTERAHPYNEQFF.

V gene TRBV5-1 combines with J gene TRBJ2-3, with TRBD2 identical over 8 bases. V trimming: 0 bases; J trimming: 7 bases; junction bases outside the gene matches: 10. The CDR3 loop spans 16 amino acids. Germline CDR1 and CDR2: SGHRS and YFSETQ. CDR3 in DNA: TGCGCCAGCAGCTTGGCCGGGTCGGGAGGGCCACATACGCAGTATTTT. It specifies CASSLAGSGGPHTQYF.

V and J are TRBV14 and TRBJ1-5; D remains ambiguous. CDR3 length: 17 residues. CDR1 SGHDN and CDR2 FVKESK come from the germline V gene. The V gene lost 0 bases and the J gene lost 3 bases, with 15 bases spanning the gap. The CDR3 protein is CASSQDSRVPHNQPQHF. The CDR3 DNA sequence: TGTGCCAGCAGCCAAGATTCCCGGGTCCCCCACAATCAGCCCCAGCATTTT.

The chain uses TRBV7-2 and TRBJ2-2, with 7 bases matching TRBD2. J was trimmed by 4 bases and V by 3 bases; bases with no gene match: 8. CDR1 SGHTA and CDR2 FQGNSA come from the germline V gene. The CDR3 is 16 amino acids. CDR3 nucleotides: TGTGCCAGCAGCTTCATCCGGACTAGATCCACCGGGGAGCTGTTTTTT. This codes for CASSFIRTRSTGELFF.

The chain recombines TRBV5-1 with TRBJ2-3; D perhaps matches TRBD2 (6 bases). V shed 4 bases and J shed 1 base, with 13 bases lying between them. The germline V gene has CDR1 SGHRS and CDR2 YFSETQ. This CDR3 is built from 15 residues. The DNA for the CDR3 is TGCGCCAGCAGCGAACCGGGACTTCGCACAGATACGCAGTATTTT. Its protein product is CASSEPGLRTDTQYF.

This clone was observed once. The V call is TRBV7-8, the J call TRBJ2-1, with TRBD2 as a possible D gene (5 bases). Germline values: CDR1 SGHVS, CDR2 FQNEAQ. The CDR3 has 13 residues. The ends were cut back, 5 bases at V and 0 bases at J, with 5 bases in the middle. DNA for the CDR3: TGTGCCAGCAGCCGGGACTCCTACAATGAGCAGTTCTTC. Translated, it gives CASSRDSYNEQFF.

The chain joins TRBV7-2 to TRBJ1-2; no firm D call. Looked up from germline, CDR1 is SGHTA and CDR2 is FQGNSA. Trimming took off 5 bases at V and 9 bases at J, with 10 bases between the two ends. This CDR3 spans 11 amino acids. The DNA of the CDR3 is TGTGCCAGCAGCCCCAGGATCAGCTACACCTTC. Protein product: CASSPRISYTF.

The chain employs TRBV28 and TRBJ2-6, with 8 nucleotides matching TRBD1. CDR1 is MDHEN and CDR2 is SYDVKM in the germline V gene. The CDR3 sequence is 19 residues long. V lost 6 bases and J lost 3; bases outside the gene matches: 16. DNA of the CDR3: TGTGCCAGCAGGGGGACAGGATATGTCTGGCCTGTTGGGGCCAACGTCCTGACTTTC. Its protein product is CASRGTGYVWPVGANVLTF.

CDR3 nucleotide sequence: TGTGCCAGCGCTCATGGGCCCTACGAGCAGTACTTC. This encodes CASAHGPYEQYF. The gene calls are TRBV21-1 and TRBJ2-7; whether TRBD1, the table's D call, matches the DNA was not checked. TRBV21-1 is designated a pseudogene. CDR3 length equals 12 residues.

This clone was observed a single time. V gene TRBV19 combines with J gene TRBJ1-2; 7 bases are a match to TRBD1. V lost 5 bases, J lost 6 bases, and 6 bases stayed unmatched. CDR1 LNHDA and CDR2 SQIVND come from the germline V gene (reference sequence). The CDR3 length is 13 residues. The CDR3 bases are TGTGCCAGTAGTGGACAGGTGGCTGATGGCTACACCTTC. This sequence encodes CASSGQVADGYTF.

V and J are TRBV5-5 and TRBJ1-2, with 7 bases fitting TRBD1. V lost 3 bases to trimming and J lost 2 bases; unmatched junction nucleotides: 7. Germline-derived CDR1 and CDR2 are SGHKS and YYEKEE (reference sequence). This CDR3 is built from 15 residues. The CDR3: CASSSTGTENYGYTF. In nucleotides, the CDR3 is TGTGCCAGCAGCTCGACCGGGACAGAGAACTATGGCTACACCTTC.

This clone was found many times. The chain joins TRBV4-2 to TRBJ2-6; 8 bases are a match to TRBD2. The CDR3 runs 17 residues. Trimming took 0 bases from V and 1 from J; bases not matched to a gene: 2. CDR1 LGHNA and CDR2 YNFKEQ come from the germline V gene. The CDR3 DNA reads TGTGCCAGCAGCCAAGACGGGGGGGAGTCTGGGGCCAACGTCCTGACTTTC. Its translation: CASSQDGGESGANVLTF.